What follows are 32 T cell receptor beta chains derived from one specimen sequenced in a study of blood T cell repertoires in COVID-19. The method was immunoSEQ multiplex PCR; TCRdb's version includes in-frame clones alone and lacks a portion of them. This sample yields tens of thousands of clones, of which around 85% are seen a single time; roughly an eighth belongs to the top ten. The sequencing input was peripheral blood. These receptors all come from a human donor in a cohort sampled during active COVID-19.

This sequence joins TRBV5-5 and TRBJ2-5, with TRBD2 matching over 7 bases. CDR3 length equals 13 residues. V lost 4 bases to trimming and J lost 5 bases; unmatched junction nucleotides: 5. In germline, CDR1 is SGHKS, CDR2 YYEKEE (reference sequence). The chain's CDR3 is CASSPQAGETQYF. CDR3 in DNA: TGTGCCAGCAGCCCCCAAGCGGGGGAGACCCAGTACTTC. Variable domain in full (rest from reference TRBV5-5 and TRBJ2-5): DAGVTQSPTHLIKTRGQQVTLRCSPISGHKSVSWYQQVLGQGPQFIFQYYEKEERGRGNFPDRFSARQFPNYSSELNVNALLLGDSALYLCASSPQAGETQYFGPGTRLLVL.

This chain connects TRBV6-5 to TRBJ2-5, with 11 bases matching TRBD2. This CDR3 is 16 amino acids long. In germline, CDR1 is MNHEY, CDR2 SVGAGI. V trimming: 4 bases; J trimming: 1 base; junction bases outside the gene matches: 5. DNA of the CDR3: TGTGCCAGCAGTTCGACTAGCGGGGCCTCCCAAGAGACCCAGTACTTC. Amino acids: CASSSTSGASQETQYF.

The chain uses TRBV30 and TRBJ2-1; D remains ambiguous. Trimming took off 0 bases at V and 8 bases at J, with 8 bases between the two ends. Germline loops: CDR1 GTSNPN, CDR2 SVGIG (reference sequence). This CDR3 is built from 12 residues. The CDR3 coding sequence is TGTGCCTGGAGTGTAGGTCGGGATGAGCAGTTCTTC. Encoded protein: CAWSVGRDEQFF.

This chain links TRBV18 with TRBJ2-7; D possibly corresponds to TRBD2 (5 bases). Germline CDR1 reads KGHSH; CDR2 reads LQKENI. The CDR3 length is 11 residues. V was shortened by 3 bases and J by 6 bases, with 6 bases between the two germline ends. CDR3 region: CASSPGSEQYF. CDR3 coding DNA: TGTGCCAGCTCACCTGGGAGCGAGCAGTACTTC.

This chain uses TRBV9 with TRBJ1-6; D possibly corresponds to TRBD1 (5 bases). V was trimmed by 0 bases and J by 10 bases, leaving 14 bases between them. CDR3 size: 15 residues. The germline gives CDR1 SGDLS, CDR2 YYNGEE. CDR3: CASSVGGGNASPLHF. The CDR3 coding sequence is TGTGCCAGCAGCGTAGGGGGCGGAAACGCCTCACCCCTCCACTTT.

The V gene is TRBV4-3, the J gene TRBJ1-1; D gene ambiguous. Germline V gives CDR1 LGHNA, CDR2 YSLEER. The CDR3 extends over 14 amino acids. V lost 1 base and J lost 1, with 7 bases in between. CDR3 region: CASSQGHRNTEAFF. The DNA of the CDR3 is TGCGCCAGCAGCCAAGGACACCGGAACACTGAAGCTTTCTTT.

The rearrangement uses TRBV2 and TRBJ1-5; tentatively, D is TRBD1 (5 bases). Per the germline V gene, CDR1 is SNHLY and CDR2 is FYNNEI. The CDR3 totals 16 residues. Trimming shortened V by 3 bases and J by 6 bases, and 18 bases separated the two germline ends. The CDR3 DNA reads TGTGCCAGCAGTGAGGATGGGGGGTTGTGGGGTCAGCCCCAGCATTTT. Translating it yields CASSEDGGLWGQPQHF.

This chain links TRBV24-1 with TRBJ2-1, with 8 positions matching TRBD2. V was clipped by 10 bases and J by 0 bases; unmatched bases: 7. This CDR3 has 15 amino acids. Germline V lookup: CDR1 KGHDR, CDR2 SFDVKD. The CDR3: CATTGGESSYNEQFF. DNA for the CDR3: TGTGCCACAACGGGGGGGGAGAGCTCCTACAATGAGCAGTTCTTC.

The J gene is TRBJ1-5, the V gene TRBV18; 9 bases map to TRBD1. The trim removed 4 bases at V and 6 bases at J, leaving 7 bases unmatched. This CDR3 has 15 residues. In germline, CDR1 is KGHSH, CDR2 LQKENI. In nucleotides, the CDR3 is TGTGCCAGCTCACAGGGACAGGGAGAGAGTCAGCCCCAGCATTTT. Translation gives CASSQGQGESQPQHF.

The V call is TRBV7-2, the J call TRBJ2-5; 14 nucleotides align to TRBD2. Germline assignment: CDR1 SGHTA and CDR2 FQGNSA. The CDR3 has 17 amino acids. The V segment lost 4 bases and the J segment 8 bases; nucleotides outside the gene matches: 12. CDR3 in amino acids: CASSSAWTSGGRATQYF. Written as DNA, the CDR3 is TGTGCCAGCAGCTCCGCCTGGACTAGCGGGGGGAGGGCTACCCAGTACTTC.

The chain combines TRBV5-1 with TRBJ2-5; 7 bases are shared with TRBD1. Germline V lookup: CDR1 SGHRS, CDR2 YFSETQ. The junction had 15 bases not matched to a gene; V was cut back by 4 bases and J by 6 bases. The CDR3 covers 16 residues. The CDR3 bases are TGCGCCAGCAGCACGTCGACAGGGTTGACACCCAAGACCCAGTACTTC. As protein: CASSTSTGLTPKTQYF.

As DNA, the CDR3 is TGTGCCAGCATGGCGGGGGGGCAAGGCACAGATACGCAGTATTTT. It specifies CASMAGGQGTDTQYF. V is TRBV25-1 and J is TRBJ2-3; the match to TRBD2 covers 9 bases. Trimming removed 7 bases from V and 1 base from J; junction bases left unmatched: 6. Germline lookup yields CDR1 MGHDK and CDR2 SYGVNS. The length of the CDR3 is 15 residues.

V usage is TRBV13 and J usage is TRBJ2-5; 8 positions agree with TRBD2. This CDR3 has 16 amino acids. Trimming cost V 4 bases and J 6 bases; bases outside gene matches: 13. Per germline, CDR1 PRHDT and CDR2 FYEKMQ (reference sequence). The DNA for the CDR3 is TGTGCCAGCAGCTCCTCGGGACTAGTGGTCTCAAAGACCCAGTACTTC. This translates into CASSSSGLVVSKTQYF.

The gene calls are TRBV2 and TRBJ1-6, with TRBD1 matching 7 bases. CDR1 and CDR2 (germline): SNHLY, FYNNEI. The CDR3 is made up of 15 amino acids. The V and J ends lost 4 bases and 5 bases, in that order; junction bases with no gene match: 5. The CDR3 here is CASSAQGGDNSPLHF. CDR3 nucleotide sequence: TGTGCCAGCAGTGCCCAGGGGGGAGATAATTCACCCCTCCACTTT.

The CDR3 loop is CASSKTSGSYEQYF. The CDR3 DNA follows: TGTGCCAGCAGTAAAACTAGCGGGTCCTACGAGCAGTACTTC. The rearrangement joins TRBV6-5 to TRBJ2-7; 9 bases map to TRBD2. This CDR3 comprises 14 residues. Germline CDR1 and CDR2: MNHEY and SVGAGI. With V trimmed by 5 bases and J by 1 base, 3 bases remained unmatched.

The chain carries TRBV4-3 and TRBJ1-1; TRBD1 is a possible D gene (5 bases). CDR3 length: 13 residues. The V gene's germline CDR1 is LGHNA and CDR2 YSLEER. Between the trimmed V and J ends, which lost 4 bases and 3 bases, there was a span of 9 bases. The CDR3: CASSPSGYTEAFF. The CDR3 DNA reads as TGCGCCAGCAGCCCCTCAGGGTACACTGAAGCTTTCTTT.

This chain connects TRBV5-1 to TRBJ2-1; weak D call: TRBD2 (5 bases). This CDR3 has 15 amino acids. Germline V gene sequence: CDR1 SGHRS, CDR2 YFSETQ. The V end lost 1 base, the J end lost 0 bases, and 8 bases lay between the germline ends. CDR3 residues: CASSLSSSSYNEQFF. Written as DNA, the CDR3 is TGCGCCAGCAGCTTGTCTAGCAGCTCCTACAATGAGCAGTTCTTC.

This clone was counted a few times. This chain links TRBV6-2 or TRBV6-3 with TRBJ2-7; D gene unclear. CDR1 is MNHEY, CDR2 SVGEGT, per germline. V lost 2 bases and J 2 bases, leaving 4 bases between the germline ends. This CDR3 comprises 12 residues. CDR3 protein: CASSYPTYEQYF. The CDR3 DNA sequence: TGTGCCAGCAGTTACCCTACCTACGAGCAGTACTTC.

The rearrangement joins TRBV27 to TRBJ1-1; TRBD1 aligns across 7 bases. V gave up 4 bases and J gave up 3 bases; unmatched junction bases: 5. The germline gives CDR1 MNHEY, CDR2 SMNVEV (reference sequence). CDR3 length: 14 amino acids. The CDR3 sequence is CASSSRGLHTEAFF. CDR3 coding DNA: TGTGCCAGCAGTTCTAGGGGGCTGCACACTGAAGCTTTCTTT.

The rearrangement joins TRBV7-8 to TRBJ1-1; the D is unclear. V lost 1 base to trimming and J lost 0 bases, with 3 bases between them. CDR1 and CDR2 from the germline V gene are SGHVS and FQNEAQ. The CDR3 runs to 13 residues. As DNA, the CDR3 is TGTGCCAGCAGCTTAGTCATGAACACTGAAGCTTTCTTT. Its protein product is CASSLVMNTEAFF.

The chain carries TRBV28 and TRBJ1-4; the D gene is possibly TRBD1 (5 bases). Germline CDR1 and CDR2: MDHEN and SYDVKM. V lost 7 bases and J 8 bases, leaving 17 bases between the germline ends. This CDR3 is 14 amino acids long. CDR3 sequence reads: CASKISRGREKLFF. CDR3 in DNA: TGTGCCAGCAAAATTTCTAGGGGAAGGGAAAAACTGTTTTTT.

The chain has TRBV25-1 and TRBJ1-1, with D perhaps matching TRBD1 (5 bases). This CDR3 has 14 residues. Trimming shortened V by 3 bases and J by 5 bases, and 13 bases separated the two germline ends. Germline CDR1 is MGHDK and CDR2 is SYGVNS. The CDR3 coding sequence is TGTGCCAGCAGTGAGCCCAGGGTGGGGACTGAAGCTTTCTTT. It specifies CASSEPRVGTEAFF.

The rearrangement joins TRBV7-2 to TRBJ1-5; tentatively, D is TRBD1 (6 bases). The CDR3 spans 16 residues. With 3 bases removed from V and 0 bases from J, the gap between germline ends came to 12 bases. CDR1 SGHTA and CDR2 FQGNSA come from the germline V gene. The CDR3: CASSLRGGDSNQPQHF. The CDR3 coding sequence is TGTGCCAGCAGCTTGAGGGGGGGTGATAGCAATCAGCCCCAGCATTTT.

The genes are TRBV5-5 and TRBJ1-1, with 12 bases aligning to TRBD1. The CDR3 has 15 amino acids. V shed 1 base and J 10 bases; nucleotides not matched to a gene: 8. The V gene's germline CDR1 is SGHKS and CDR2 YYEKEE (reference sequence). The CDR3 sequence: CASSLSGTGGAGAFF. CDR3 sequence (DNA): TGTGCCAGCAGCTTGAGTGGGACAGGGGGCGCGGGAGCTTTCTTT.

CDR3 nucleotides: TGTGCCAGCAGCCGGGGGACTGGTACTAGAGATACGCAGTATTTT. Translating it yields CASSRGTGTRDTQYF. The rearrangement joins TRBV7-9 to TRBJ2-3; tentatively, D is TRBD2 (6 bases). Germline V gene lookup returns CDR1 SEHNR and CDR2 FQNEAQ (reference sequence). V was pared by 5 bases and J by 5 bases, with 17 bases between. The CDR3 is 15 amino acids.

This rearrangement joins TRBV5-4 to TRBJ2-7, with 10 nucleotides matching TRBD2. The germline gives CDR1 SGHNT, CDR2 YYREEE (reference sequence). This CDR3 is 16 amino acids long. J was trimmed by 8 bases and V by 6 bases; bases with no gene match: 17. The CDR3 protein is CASTVGAPSGGAKQYF. The CDR3 DNA sequence: TGTGCCAGCACCGTGGGGGCCCCTAGCGGGGGCGCGAAGCAGTACTTC. Full variable domain (outside the CDR3, taken from reference TRBV5-4 and TRBJ2-7): ETGVTQSPTHLIKTRGQQVTLRCSSQSGHNTVSWYQQALGQGPQFIFQYYREEENGRGNFPPRFSGLQFPNYSSELNVNALELDDSALYLCASTVGAPSGGAKQYFGPGTRLTVT.

This clone showed up just once. CDR3: CASSSQGAEGYTF. The CDR3 bases are TGTGCCAGCAGCTCGCAGGGGGCAGAGGGCTACACCTTC. The rearrangement joins TRBV7-9 to TRBJ1-2; TRBD1 agrees at 8 bases. The length of the CDR3 is 13 residues. The V gene end was trimmed by 4 bases and the J gene end by 8 bases; junction bases not matched to a gene: 6. The V gene's germline CDR1 is SEHNR and CDR2 FQNEAQ (reference sequence).

This clone was seen a few times. This rearrangement joins TRBV6-2 or TRBV6-3 to TRBJ2-7; 8 bases fit TRBD2. The CDR3 contains 14 residues. V was clipped by 2 bases and J by 1 base; unmatched bases: 1. The germline gives CDR1 MNHEY, CDR2 SVGEGT. For the CDR3, the DNA is TGTGCCAGCAGTTACCGGGAGGGTTCCTACGAGCAGTACTTC. Translating gives CASSYREGSYEQYF.

The chain carries TRBV19 and TRBJ2-3, with 15 bases identical to TRBD2. After removal of 5 bases from V and 12 bases from J, the junction contained 12 bases not matched to a gene. CDR1 and CDR2 (germline): LNHDA, SQIVND (reference sequence). This CDR3 is built from 16 residues. The CDR3 nucleotides are TGTGCCAGTAGTCCCCGGGGACTAGCGGGGGGCGCCTCTCAGTATTTT. Translated: CASSPRGLAGGASQYF.

This clone was observed a single time. The CDR3 sequence is CASSLRIAGDWNEQFF. The CDR3 bases are TGTGCCAGCAGCTTAAGGATAGCGGGGGACTGGAATGAGCAGTTCTTC. V gene TRBV7-8 combines with J gene TRBJ2-1; the match to TRBD2 covers 9 bases. The V and J ends lost 2 bases and 7 bases, in that order; junction bases with no gene match: 9. This CDR3 spans 16 amino acids. Germline CDR1 is SGHVS and CDR2 is FQNEAQ.

This chain connects TRBV7-5 to TRBJ1-3. TRBV7-5 is tagged as a pseudogene. The CDR3 is made up of 16 amino acids. CDR3: CVRSLARIHTGNTIYF. In nucleotides, the CDR3 is TGTGTCAGAAGCTTAGCGAGGATTCATACCGGAAACACCATATATTTT.

The rearrangement uses TRBV30 and TRBJ1-5, with TRBD1 matching over 7 bases. Germline values: CDR1 GTSNPN, CDR2 SVGIG (reference sequence). The V gene end was trimmed by 4 bases and the J gene end by 4 bases; junction bases not matched to a gene: 4. The CDR3 totals 13 residues. As DNA, the CDR3 is TGTGCCTGGAACACAGGGGAAAATCAGCCCCAGCATTTT. It specifies CAWNTGENQPQHF.